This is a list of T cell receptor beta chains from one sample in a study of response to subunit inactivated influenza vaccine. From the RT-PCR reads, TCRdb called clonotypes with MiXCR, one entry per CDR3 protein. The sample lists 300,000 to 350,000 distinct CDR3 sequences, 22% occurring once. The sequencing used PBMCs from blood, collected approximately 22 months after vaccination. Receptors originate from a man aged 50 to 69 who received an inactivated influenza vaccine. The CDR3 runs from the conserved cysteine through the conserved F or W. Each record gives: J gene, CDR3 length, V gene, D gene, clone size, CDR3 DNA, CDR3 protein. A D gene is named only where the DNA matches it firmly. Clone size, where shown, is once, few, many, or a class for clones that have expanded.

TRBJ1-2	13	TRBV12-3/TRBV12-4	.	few	TGTGCCAGCAGCCGGCCGGGGCCTTATGGCTACACCTTC	CASSRPGPYGYTF
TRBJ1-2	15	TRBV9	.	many	TGTGCCAGCAGCCAAGGGCCCTCCCGTAACTATGGCTACACCTTC	CASSQGPSRNYGYTF
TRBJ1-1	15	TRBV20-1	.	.	TGCAGTGCTAGAGATCCCCACAAAATGAACACTGAAGCTTTCTTT	CSARDPHKMNTEAFF
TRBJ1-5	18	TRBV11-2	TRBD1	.	TGTGCCAGCAGCTTAGGACAGGGCATATCAGATAGCAATCAGCCCCAGCATTTT	CASSLGQGISDSNQPQHF
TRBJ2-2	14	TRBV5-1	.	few	TGCGCCAGCAGCAAGGAAGGACGGACCGGGGAGCTGTTTTTT	CASSKEGRTGELFF
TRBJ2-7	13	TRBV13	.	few	TGTGCCAGCGGACCTAGGGGGTTCTACGAGCAGTACTTC	CASGPRGFYEQYF
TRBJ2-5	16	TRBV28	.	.	TGTGCCACAACTTTGTGGTCCTCCACAGGGCGAGAGACCCAGTACTTC	CATTLWSSTGRETQYF
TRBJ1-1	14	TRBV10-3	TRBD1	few	TGTGCCATCACCCAGGACAGGGGGGGGACTGAAGCTTTCTTT	CAITQDRGGTEAFF
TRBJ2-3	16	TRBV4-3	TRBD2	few	TGCGCCAGCAGCCAAGATTGGGCTAGCGGGAGACCTACGCAGTATTTT	CASSQDWASGRPTQYF
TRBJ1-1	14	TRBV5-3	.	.	TGTGCCCTCGTCGGGCGCGGGTTCCACACTGAAGCTTTCTTT	CALVGRGFHTEAFF
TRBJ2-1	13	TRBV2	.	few	TGTGCCAGCAGTGACACTAGCTTTGGGGAGCAGTTCTTC	CASSDTSFGEQFF
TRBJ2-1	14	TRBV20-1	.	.	TGCAGTGCTAGAGTTGGGAGCTCCTACAATGAGCAGTTCTTC	CSARVGSSYNEQFF
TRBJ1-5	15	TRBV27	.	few	TGTGCCAGCAGCCTGCGGGGGTTCTCCAATCAGCCCCAGCATTTT	CASSLRGFSNQPQHF
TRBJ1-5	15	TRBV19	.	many	TGTGCCAGTAGAGAGGTTGGACAGATCAATCAGCCCCAGCATTTT	CASREVGQINQPQHF
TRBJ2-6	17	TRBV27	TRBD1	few	TGTGCCAGCAGTTCCGGCCCGACAGGGGCTGGGGCCAACGTCCTGACTTTC	CASSSGPTGAGANVLTF
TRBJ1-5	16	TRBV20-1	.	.	TGCAGTGCTAGGACCCCAATTACAGAGAGCAATCAGCCCCAGCATTTT	CSARTPITESNQPQHF
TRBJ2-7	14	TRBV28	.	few	TGTGCCAGCAGTTTATTGCTAGAACCCTACGAGCAGTACTTC	CASSLLLEPYEQYF
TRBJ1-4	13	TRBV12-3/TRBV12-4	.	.	TGTGCCAGCAGCCGATGGACAAATGAAAAACTGTTTTTT	CASSRWTNEKLFF
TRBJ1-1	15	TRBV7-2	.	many	TGTGCCAGCAGCCCGCAGGCGGGGGGGAACACTGAAGCTTTCTTT	CASSPQAGGNTEAFF
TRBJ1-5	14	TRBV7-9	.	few	TGTGCCAGCAGCCGAGCGGGCAGGGATCAGCCCCAGCATTTT	CASSRAGRDQPQHF
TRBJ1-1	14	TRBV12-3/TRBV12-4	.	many	TGTGCCAGCAGTCGCAATACAGGGAACACTGAAGCTTTCTTT	CASSRNTGNTEAFF
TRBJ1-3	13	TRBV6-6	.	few	TGTGCCAGCAGTTACAAAGTGGGAAACACCATATATTTT	CASSYKVGNTIYF
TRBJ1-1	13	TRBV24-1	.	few	TGTGCCACCAGTGACGACGGGAACACTGAAGCTTTCTTT	CATSDDGNTEAFF
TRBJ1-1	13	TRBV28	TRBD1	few	TGTGCCAGCACCAAGACAGGGGCCCCTGTTGCTTTCTTT	CASTKTGAPVAFF
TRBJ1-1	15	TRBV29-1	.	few	TGCAGCGTTGAAAATTCCGGGCGAGGACGGACCGAAGCTTTCTTT	CSVENSGRGRTEAFF
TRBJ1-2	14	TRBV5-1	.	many	TGCGCCAGCAGCCCGGGCCGAGGGGGCTATGGCTACACCTTC	CASSPGRGGYGYTF
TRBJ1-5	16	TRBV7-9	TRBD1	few	TGTGCCAGCAGCCCAGTAGGACAGGGGGGCAATCAGCCCCAGCATTTT	CASSPVGQGGNQPQHF
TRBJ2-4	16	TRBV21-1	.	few	TGTGCCAGCAGCAAAGGGGGGGGCGAGACCAAAAACATTCAGTACTTC	CASSKGGGETKNIQYF
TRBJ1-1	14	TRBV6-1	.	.	TGTGCCAGCAGGAACAGTGGGGGCTGGGGAGAAGCTTTCTTT	CASRNSGGWGEAFF
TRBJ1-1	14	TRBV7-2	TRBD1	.	TGTGCCAGCAGCCCCAGACAGGGAGGAGCTGAAGCTTTCTTT	CASSPRQGGAEAFF
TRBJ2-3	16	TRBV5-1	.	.	TGCGCCAGCAGCTGGAGTGGCGGCAGGGTCACAGATACGCAGTATTTT	CASSWSGGRVTDTQYF
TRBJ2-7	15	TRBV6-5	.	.	TGTGCCAGCAGTTACTCTCTCGAACTCTTATACGAGCAGTACTTC	CASSYSLELLYEQYF
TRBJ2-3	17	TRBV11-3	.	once	TGTGCCAGCAGCCGGAGAGGGAGTAGCGCCAGCACAGATACGCAGTATTTT	CASSRRGSSASTDTQYF
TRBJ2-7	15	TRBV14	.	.	TGTGCCAGCAGCTCCATCTATCTCGGGGTCATGGGGCAGTACTTC	CASSSIYLGVMGQYF
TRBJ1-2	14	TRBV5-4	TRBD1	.	TGTGCCAGCAGCCGACAGGGCGCCGCCTATGGCTACACCTTC	CASSRQGAAYGYTF
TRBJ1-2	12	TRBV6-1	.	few	TGTGCCAGCGGGGACAACTACTATGGCTACACCTTC	CASGDNYYGYTF